Following are 6 T cell receptor beta chains from one sample sequenced in a study of technical replicates of blood from several donors. This table comes from immunoSEQ multiplex PCR, and its TCRdb copy is limited to in-frame clones, with some not included. Of around 92,000 clones listed, approximately 96% are singletons. The specimen sequenced was T cells isolated from PBMCs. The receptors stem from a human donor in good health.

The count of this clone is one. V usage is TRBV28 and J usage is TRBJ2-1, with TRBD2 matching 8 bases. The germline V gene encodes CDR1 MDHEN and CDR2 SYDVKM. The length of the CDR3 is 16 residues. V was pared by 5 bases and J by 8 bases, with 14 bases of the junction left unmatched. The DNA of the CDR3 is TGTGCCAGCAGTGATCCCCGGAGCGGGGGCTGGTATGAGCAGTTCTTC. It is translated as CASSDPRSGGWYEQFF.

This clone came up a few times. The rearrangement joins TRBV4-1 to TRBJ1-1, with D unresolved. The CDR3 length is 13 residues. The V and J ends lost 8 bases and 6 bases respectively, with 16 bases between them. The V gene's germline CDR1 is MGHRA and CDR2 YSYEKL. The CDR3 loop reads CASVREGWSEAFF. The CDR3 region has the DNA TGCGCCAGCGTACGTGAGGGCTGGTCTGAAGCTTTCTTT.

In this sample, this clone turned up a few times. The chain has TRBV27 and TRBJ2-3; 7 nucleotides match TRBD1. The CDR3 runs to 13 residues. V shed 6 bases, J shed 4 bases, and the junction held 4 bases outside the gene matches. The germline V gene encodes CDR1 MNHEY and CDR2 SMNVEV (reference sequence). CDR3 region: CASSRTGPDTQYF. DNA of the CDR3: TGTGCCAGCAGCCGGACAGGACCAGATACGCAGTATTTT.

The chain combines TRBV18 with TRBJ2-7; 11 bases match TRBD1. CDR1 and CDR2 from the germline V gene are KGHSH and LQKENI. V lost 4 bases and J lost 5; bases outside the gene matches: 7. This CDR3 region has 15 residues. In nucleotides, the CDR3 is TGTGCCAGCTCACAAAAGGACAGGGGGCAGGACGAGCAGTACTTC. The encoded protein is CASSQKDRGQDEQYF.

This clone has just one count. V and J are TRBV25-1 and TRBJ2-7, with D possibly TRBD1 on 5 matching bases. Per the germline V gene, CDR1 is MGHDK and CDR2 is SYGVNS. The CDR3 sequence is 13 residues long. Trimming removed 6 bases from V and 2 bases from J, with 11 bases in between. The CDR3 reads CASSVRGPYEQYF. In DNA form, the CDR3 reads TGTGCCAGCAGCGTTAGGGGTCCCTACGAGCAGTACTTC.

This sequence joins TRBV7-9 and TRBJ2-7, with 9 bases lining up with TRBD2. V trimming: 3 bases; J trimming: 0 bases; junction bases outside the gene matches: 3. The CDR3 runs 15 residues. Looked up from germline, CDR1 is SEHNR and CDR2 is FQNEAQ (reference sequence). The CDR3 region has the DNA TGTGCCAGCAGCTTGTCGACTAGCGGCTCCTACGAGCAGTACTTC. Its protein product is CASSLSTSGSYEQYF.